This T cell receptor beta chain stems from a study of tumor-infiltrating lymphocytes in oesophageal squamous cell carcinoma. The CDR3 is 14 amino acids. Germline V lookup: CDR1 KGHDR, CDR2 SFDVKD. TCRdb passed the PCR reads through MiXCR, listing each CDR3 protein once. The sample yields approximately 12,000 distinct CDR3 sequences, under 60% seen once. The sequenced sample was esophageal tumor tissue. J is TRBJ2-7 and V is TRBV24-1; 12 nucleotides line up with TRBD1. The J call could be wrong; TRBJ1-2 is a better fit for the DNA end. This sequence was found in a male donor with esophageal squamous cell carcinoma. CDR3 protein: CATRPGQGARGYTF. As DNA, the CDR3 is TGTGCCACCAGGCCGGGACAGGGGGCGAGGGGCTACACCTTC.